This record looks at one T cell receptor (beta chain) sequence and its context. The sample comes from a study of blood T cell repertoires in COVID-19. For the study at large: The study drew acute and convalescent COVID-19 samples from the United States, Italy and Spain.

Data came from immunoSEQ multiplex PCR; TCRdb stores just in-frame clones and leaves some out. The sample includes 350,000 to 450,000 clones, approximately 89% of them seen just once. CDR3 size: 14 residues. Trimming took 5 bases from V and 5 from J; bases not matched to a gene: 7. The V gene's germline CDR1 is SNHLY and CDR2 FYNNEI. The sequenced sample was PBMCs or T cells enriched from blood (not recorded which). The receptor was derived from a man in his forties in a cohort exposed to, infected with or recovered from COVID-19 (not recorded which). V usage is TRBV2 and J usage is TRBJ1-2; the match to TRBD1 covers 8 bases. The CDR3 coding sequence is TGTGCCAGCAGTAACCAGGGGGCTAGGTATGGCTACACCTTC. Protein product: CASSNQGARYGYTF.